The 28 T cell receptor beta chains below all came from one sample that was sequenced in a study of blood T cell repertoires in COVID-19. The data were produced by immunoSEQ multiplex PCR, yet TCRdb's version contains in-frame clones alone and is incomplete. The table lists about 220,000 clones, 83% of them singletons. Specimen: peripheral blood. Every receptor here comes from a woman between 50 and 59 years old with acute or convalescent COVID-19.

This rearrangement joins TRBV7-9 to TRBJ1-2, with D unresolved. The V end was cut by 3 bases, the J end by 0 bases, with 5 bases between. The CDR3 is made up of 13 amino acids. The germline CDR1 and CDR2 sequences are SEHNR and FQNEAQ (reference sequence). The CDR3 protein is CASSFSTNYGYTF. The CDR3 DNA follows: TGTGCCAGCAGCTTCAGTACTAACTATGGCTACACCTTC.

The V call is TRBV19, the J call TRBJ1-1; D gene ambiguous. This CDR3 comprises 14 residues. Trimming took off 3 bases at V and 0 bases at J, with 8 bases between the two ends. Per germline, CDR1 LNHDA and CDR2 SQIVND (reference sequence). DNA of the CDR3: TGTGCCAGTAGTATCCCGCAGGTGAACACTGAAGCTTTCTTT. Translation: CASSIPQVNTEAFF.

This clone was seen a few times. This rearrangement joins TRBV2 to TRBJ2-2; D unclear. The V gene lost 7 bases and the J gene lost 3 bases, with 12 bases spanning the gap. CDR1 SNHLY and CDR2 FYNNEI come from the germline V gene. This CDR3 comprises 14 residues. CDR3 sequence (DNA): TGTGCCAGCATAGCCCAGACCTACACCGGGGAGCTGTTTTTT. It codes for CASIAQTYTGELFF.

The count of this clone is one. V and J are TRBV11-2 and TRBJ2-7, with D tentatively TRBD1 (5 bases). Looked up from germline, CDR1 is SGHAT and CDR2 is FQNNGV. The V gene lost 1 base and the J gene lost 7 bases, with 14 bases spanning the gap. The CDR3 has 14 residues. The CDR3 bases are TGTGCCAGCAGCTTAGCTCCAGGGTGGGGTGAGCAGTACTTC. Translating gives CASSLAPGWGEQYF.

V is TRBV15 and J is TRBJ2-7, with 8 bases identical to TRBD2. Trimming removed 3 bases from V and 2 bases from J; junction bases left unmatched: 0. The CDR3 extends over 13 amino acids. Germline V gene data show CDR1 as LNHNV and CDR2 as YYDKDF (reference sequence). The CDR3 loop reads CATSRGLAYEQYF. The DNA of the CDR3 is TGTGCCACCAGCAGGGGACTAGCCTACGAGCAGTACTTC.

The rearrangement uses TRBV5-4 and TRBJ2-1; D is perhaps TRBD1 (5 bases). Germline CDR1 reads SGHNT; CDR2 reads YYREEE (reference sequence). The CDR3 is 15 residues long. Deletions cut 0 bases from V and 4 bases from J, with 11 bases between. The CDR3 DNA follows: TGTGCCAGCAGCTTGGGGACACCTTCTTACAATGAGCAGTTCTTC. This sequence encodes CASSLGTPSYNEQFF.

The gene calls are TRBV9 and TRBJ1-3; 7 bases match TRBD1. The CDR3 contains 14 residues. The germline gives CDR1 SGDLS, CDR2 YYNGEE. After removal of 3 bases from V and 4 bases from J, the junction contained 4 bases not matched to a gene. The CDR3 DNA sequence: TGTGCCAGCAGCGCTACAGGGGACGGAAACACCATATATTTT. Its protein is CASSATGDGNTIYF.

This clone was counted a single time. The chain carries TRBV5-1 and TRBJ2-1; D is possibly TRBD1 (7 bases). Germline CDR1 is SGHRS and CDR2 is YFSETQ. The CDR3 runs to 16 residues. Trimming removed 0 bases from V and 3 bases from J, with 13 bases in between. The CDR3 DNA reads TGCGCCAGCAGCTTGGAGGGGGCGGGATACTACAATGAGCAGTTCTTC. It specifies CASSLEGAGYYNEQFF.

V usage is TRBV19 and J usage is TRBJ2-2; a possible D gene is TRBD2 (5 bases). CDR1 is LNHDA, CDR2 SQIVND, per germline (reference sequence). The V end lost 2 bases, the J end lost 5 bases, and 12 bases lay between the germline ends. The CDR3 has 15 residues. The CDR3 bases are TGTGCCAGTAGTATAAAAGGATCGGGGACCGGGGAGCTGTTTTTT. Its protein product is CASSIKGSGTGELFF.

The chain combines TRBV4-1 with TRBJ2-5, with TRBD1 matching 8 bases. With V trimmed by 4 bases and J by 1 base, 5 bases remained unmatched. Germline V CDR1 and CDR2: MGHRA, YSYEKL. The CDR3 covers 15 residues. The CDR3 loop is CASSRIGTGQETQYF. The CDR3, as DNA: TGCGCCAGCAGCCGGATCGGGACAGGCCAAGAGACCCAGTACTTC.

The V and J genes are TRBV24-1 and TRBJ2-1; 9 nucleotides match TRBD2. The junction had 8 bases not matched to a gene; V was cut back by 7 bases and J by 8 bases. The CDR3 totals 14 residues. The germline V gene encodes CDR1 KGHDR and CDR2 SFDVKD. CDR3 DNA sequence: TGTGCCACCAGCGATCCTAGCGGGACGGATGAGCAGTTCTTC. Encoded protein: CATSDPSGTDEQFF.

Only a few counts were recorded for this clone. This chain joins TRBV23-1 and TRBJ1-2; 9 nucleotides agree with TRBD1. TRBV23-1 is noted as an ORF with a role that remains uncertain. This CDR3 is built from 14 residues. J gave up 8 bases and V 1 base, and 5 bases lay outside the gene matches. Written as DNA, the CDR3 is TGCGCCAGCAGTCAATTGGGGACAGGGTACGGCTACACCTTC. Translation: CASSQLGTGYGYTF.

V is TRBV5-4 and J is TRBJ2-3; 7 nucleotides match TRBD2. Germline V gives CDR1 SGHNT, CDR2 YYREEE (reference sequence). V was pared by 4 bases and J by 4 bases, with 12 bases of the junction left unmatched. CDR3 length equals 16 residues. CDR3 amino acids: CASSDGTTFGSDTQYF. In nucleotides, the CDR3 is TGTGCCAGCAGCGACGGGACTACATTTGGGTCAGATACGCAGTATTTT.

This chain connects TRBV7-7 to TRBJ2-5, with D tentatively TRBD2 (6 bases). The CDR3 totals 14 residues. Germline values: CDR1 SSHAT, CDR2 FNYEAQ (reference sequence). Trimming took 3 bases from V and 2 from J, leaving 10 bases between them. For the CDR3, the DNA is TGTGCCAGCAGCTTGGGACTCCAGCAAGAGACCCAGTACTTC. Translation: CASSLGLQQETQYF.

This chain uses TRBV12-2 with TRBJ2-7; the table's TRBD1 call for D was not verified on the DNA. TRBV12-2 is a pseudogene. CDR3 length equals 17 residues. The CDR3 region is CASVKDRGPLGIDEQYF. The CDR3 DNA reads as TGTGCAAGTGTAAAGGACAGGGGCCCCCTTGGAATCGACGAGCAGTACTTC.

This clone came up a few times. This rearrangement joins TRBV5-1 to TRBJ2-2, with D possibly TRBD1 on 6 matching bases. This CDR3 is built from 14 residues. V was pared by 2 bases and J by 5 bases, with 10 bases between. Germline assignment: CDR1 SGHRS and CDR2 YFSETQ. CDR3 protein: CASSLQGPTGELFF. The CDR3 DNA reads as TGCGCCAGCAGCTTACAGGGTCCTACCGGGGAGCTGTTTTTT.

The V and J genes are TRBV9 and TRBJ2-7, with D possibly matching TRBD2 (6 bases). The CDR3 runs 12 residues. V lost 4 bases and J lost 4, with 9 bases in between. Germline V gene lookup returns CDR1 SGDLS and CDR2 YYNGEE. This CDR3 reads CASSMGGYEQYF. CDR3 coding DNA: TGTGCCAGCAGCATGGGAGGTTACGAGCAGTACTTC.

This chain uses TRBV6-1 with TRBJ1-5; perhaps TRBD1 as D (6 bases). Germline V gives CDR1 MNHNS, CDR2 SASEGT. Trimming stripped 0 bases from V and 6 bases from J, with 12 bases between. This CDR3 spans 15 amino acids. CDR3 bases: TGTGCCAGCAGTGAAGCGACTACCAGGGGTCAGCCCCAGCATTTT. Translation gives CASSEATTRGQPQHF.

The chain links TRBV6-5 to TRBJ1-1; perhaps TRBD1 as D (5 bases). The V end lost 6 bases, the J end lost 3 bases, and 17 bases lay between the germline ends. The germline CDR1 and CDR2 sequences are MNHEY and SVGAGI. This CDR3 region has 15 residues. This CDR3 reads CASSRGGTAYTEAFF. The CDR3 DNA is TGTGCCAGCAGCCGGGGGGGGACGGCTTACACTGAAGCTTTCTTT.

The chain joins TRBV5-1 to TRBJ2-5, with a possible D match to TRBD1 (6 bases). Germline CDR1 reads SGHRS; CDR2 reads YFSETQ. With 2 bases removed from V and 1 base from J, the gap between germline ends came to 12 bases. This CDR3 has 15 residues. The CDR3: CASSFERQAQETQYF. DNA for the CDR3: TGCGCCAGCAGCTTTGAGAGACAGGCCCAAGAGACCCAGTACTTC.

The chain links TRBV24-1 to TRBJ2-2, with 14 bases aligning to TRBD2. CDR3 length equals 18 residues. CDR1 KGHDR and CDR2 SFDVKD come from the germline V gene. V was clipped by 9 bases and J by 3 bases; unmatched bases: 11. The CDR3 DNA reads TGTGCCACCGAAGGACAGGGGACTAGCGGGGGTCACACCGGGGAGCTGTTTTTT. This gives the protein CATEGQGTSGGHTGELFF.

The chain is built from TRBV28 and TRBJ1-3; D perhaps matches TRBD1 (6 bases). V was pared by 10 bases and J by 8 bases, with 21 bases between. This CDR3 is built from 14 residues. CDR1 and CDR2 (germline): MDHEN, SYDVKM. This CDR3 is CATGARDAEDTIYF. In nucleotides, the CDR3 is TGTGCCACAGGGGCCAGGGACGCCGAGGACACCATATATTTT.

The V gene is TRBV28, the J gene TRBJ2-5; D perhaps matches TRBD2 (5 bases). The germline V gene encodes CDR1 MDHEN and CDR2 SYDVKM. Between the trimmed V and J ends, which lost 3 bases and 2 bases, there was a span of 13 bases. The CDR3 length is 15 residues. This CDR3 is CASSFFGSGQETQYF. The CDR3 region has the DNA TGTGCCAGCAGTTTTTTCGGCTCGGGGCAAGAGACCCAGTACTTC. Full variable domain (rest looked up from reference TRBV28 and TRBJ2-5): DVKVTQSSRYLVKRTGEKVFLECVQDMDHENMFWYRQDPGLGLRLIYFSYDVKMKEKGDIPEGYSVSREKKERFSLILESASTNQTSMYLCASSFFGSGQETQYFGPGTRLLVL.

A few counts support this clone. The chain joins TRBV6-5 to TRBJ2-5, with D possibly matching TRBD1 (6 bases). The CDR3 spans 13 residues. Per germline, CDR1 MNHEY and CDR2 SVGAGI. The V gene lost 10 bases and the J gene lost 4 bases, with 16 bases spanning the gap. The CDR3 nucleotides are TGTGCCACACGGCAGGGGTCCCGAGAGACCCAGTACTTC. Its translation is CATRQGSRETQYF.

This clone has only a few counts. The DNA of the CDR3 is TGCGCCAGCAGCTTGGACGGTTTGAGCAATCAGCCCCAGCATTTT. This sequence encodes CASSLDGLSNQPQHF. The chain links TRBV5-1 to TRBJ1-5; unclear D gene. There are 15 residues in the CDR3. Germline V CDR1 and CDR2: SGHRS, YFSETQ. V shed 0 bases and J shed 1 base, with 8 bases lying between them.

The V gene is TRBV6-5, the J gene TRBJ2-1, with 10 bases lining up with TRBD2. The V gene's germline CDR1 is MNHEY and CDR2 SVGAGI. Unmatched junction bases numbered 6, after V lost 6 bases and J lost 7 bases. This CDR3 is 14 amino acids long. CDR3 sequence (DNA): TGTGCCAGCAGGCCCAGCGGGAGGGAGAATGAGCAGTTCTTC. It codes for CASRPSGRENEQFF.

The genes are TRBV4-1 and TRBJ2-3; the match to TRBD2 covers 8 bases. Germline CDR1 and CDR2: MGHRA and YSYEKL. V gave up 4 bases and J gave up 4 bases; unmatched junction bases: 16. The CDR3 extends over 18 amino acids. The DNA of the CDR3 is TGCGCCAGCAGCCCCCAATTACTAGCGGCCAGAGGGGCAGATACGCAGTATTTT. As protein: CASSPQLLAARGADTQYF.

The chain uses TRBV5-1 and TRBJ2-7, with TRBD2 matching over 7 bases. Losses at the gene ends were 8 bases for V and 7 bases for J; bases not matched to a gene: 12. The CDR3 sequence is 13 residues long. Germline CDR1 reads SGHRS; CDR2 reads YFSETQ. This CDR3 reads CASSPLSSGEQYF. CDR3 nucleotide sequence: TGCGCCAGTAGTCCTTTGAGTAGCGGGGAGCAGTACTTC.